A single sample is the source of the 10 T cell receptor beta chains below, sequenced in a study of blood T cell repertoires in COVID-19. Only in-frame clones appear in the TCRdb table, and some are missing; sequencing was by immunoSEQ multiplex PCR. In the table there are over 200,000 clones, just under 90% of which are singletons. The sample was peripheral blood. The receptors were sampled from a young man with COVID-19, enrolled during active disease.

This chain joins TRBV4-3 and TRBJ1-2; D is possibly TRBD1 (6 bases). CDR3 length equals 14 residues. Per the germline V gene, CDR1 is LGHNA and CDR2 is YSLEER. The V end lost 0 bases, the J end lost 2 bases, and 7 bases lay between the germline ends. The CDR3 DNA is TGCGCCAGCAGCCAAGATACAGGGAACTATGGCTACACCTTC. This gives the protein CASSQDTGNYGYTF.

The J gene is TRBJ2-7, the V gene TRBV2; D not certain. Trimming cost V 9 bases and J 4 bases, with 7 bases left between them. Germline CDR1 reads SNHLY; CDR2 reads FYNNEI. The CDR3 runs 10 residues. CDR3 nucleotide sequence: TGTGCCAGTATCCCTTACGAGCAGTACTTC. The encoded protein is CASIPYEQYF. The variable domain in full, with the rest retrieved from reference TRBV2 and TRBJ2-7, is EPEVTQTPSHQVTQMGQEVILRCVPISNHLYFYWYRQILGQKVEFLVSFYNNEISEKSEIFDDQFSVERPDGSNFTLKIRSTKLEDSAMYFCASIPYEQYFGPGTRLTVT.

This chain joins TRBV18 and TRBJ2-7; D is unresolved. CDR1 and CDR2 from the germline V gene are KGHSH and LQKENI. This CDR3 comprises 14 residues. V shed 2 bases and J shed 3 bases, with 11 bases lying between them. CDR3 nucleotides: TGTGCCAGCTCACCAGTCGCAAGCCGCTACGAGCAGTACTTC. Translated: CASSPVASRYEQYF.

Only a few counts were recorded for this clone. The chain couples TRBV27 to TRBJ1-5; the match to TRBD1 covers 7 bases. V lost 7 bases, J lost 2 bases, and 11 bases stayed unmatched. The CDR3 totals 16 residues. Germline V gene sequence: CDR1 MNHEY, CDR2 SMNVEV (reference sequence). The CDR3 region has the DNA TGTGCCAGCATCCCGACAGGGAGAGGAGGCAATCAGCCCCAGCATTTT. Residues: CASIPTGRGGNQPQHF.

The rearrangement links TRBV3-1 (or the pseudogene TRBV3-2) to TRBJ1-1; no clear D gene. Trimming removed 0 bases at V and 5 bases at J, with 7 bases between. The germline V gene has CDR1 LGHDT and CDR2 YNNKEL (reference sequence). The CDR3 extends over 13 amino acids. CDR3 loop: CASSQDQRTEAFF. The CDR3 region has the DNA TGTGCCAGCAGCCAAGATCAGAGGACTGAAGCTTTCTTT.

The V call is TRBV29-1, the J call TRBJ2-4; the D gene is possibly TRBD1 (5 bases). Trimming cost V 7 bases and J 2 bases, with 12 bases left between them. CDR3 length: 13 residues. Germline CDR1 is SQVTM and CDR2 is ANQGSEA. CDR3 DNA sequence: TGCAGCGCTAGGGGTCTGACCAAAAACATTCAGTACTTC. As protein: CSARGLTKNIQYF.

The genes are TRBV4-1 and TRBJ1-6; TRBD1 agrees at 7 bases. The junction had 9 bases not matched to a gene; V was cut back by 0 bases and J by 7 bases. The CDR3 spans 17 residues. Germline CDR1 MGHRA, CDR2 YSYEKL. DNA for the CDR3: TGCGCCAGCAGCCAAGATGGAACGAGGGGGCGAAATTCACCCCTCCACTTT. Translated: CASSQDGTRGRNSPLHF.

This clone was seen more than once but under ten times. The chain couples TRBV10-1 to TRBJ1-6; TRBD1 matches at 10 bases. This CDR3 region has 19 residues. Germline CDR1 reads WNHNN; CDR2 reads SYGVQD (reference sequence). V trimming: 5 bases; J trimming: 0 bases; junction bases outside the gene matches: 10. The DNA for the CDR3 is TGCGCCAGCAGTCCGGGACAGGGGACACCGTGCTCCTATAATTCACCCCTCCACTTT. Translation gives CASSPGQGTPCSYNSPLHF.

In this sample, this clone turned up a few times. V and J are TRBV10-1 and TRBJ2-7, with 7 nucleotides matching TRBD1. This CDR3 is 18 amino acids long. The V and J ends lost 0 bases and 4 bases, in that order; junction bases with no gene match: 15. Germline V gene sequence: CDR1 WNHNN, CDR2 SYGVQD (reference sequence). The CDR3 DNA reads TGCGCCAGCAGTGAGTCTAGACAGGGTTTATGGCTTCTGTACGAGCAGTACTTC. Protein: CASSESRQGLWLLYEQYF.

Here the CDR3 reads CASSAGGVAYDEQYF. For the CDR3, the DNA is TGTGCCAGCAGCGCAGGTGGAGTAGCGTATGACGAGCAGTACTTC. This chain links TRBV9 with TRBJ2-7, with a possible D match to TRBD2 (5 bases). Germline V gene lookup returns CDR1 SGDLS and CDR2 YYNGEE. V lost 3 bases to trimming and J lost 5 bases, with 18 bases between them. The CDR3 spans 15 residues.